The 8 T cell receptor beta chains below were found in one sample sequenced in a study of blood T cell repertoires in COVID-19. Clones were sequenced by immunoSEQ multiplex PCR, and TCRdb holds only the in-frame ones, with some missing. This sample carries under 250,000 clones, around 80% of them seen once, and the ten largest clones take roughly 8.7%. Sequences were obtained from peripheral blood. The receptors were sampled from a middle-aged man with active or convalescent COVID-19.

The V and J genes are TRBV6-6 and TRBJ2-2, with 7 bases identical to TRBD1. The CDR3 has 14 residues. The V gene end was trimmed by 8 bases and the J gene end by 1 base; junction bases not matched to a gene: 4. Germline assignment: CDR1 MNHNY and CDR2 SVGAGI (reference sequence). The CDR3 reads CASRDSLNTGELFF. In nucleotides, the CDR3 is TGTGCCAGCCGGGACAGCCTGAACACCGGGGAGCTGTTTTTT.

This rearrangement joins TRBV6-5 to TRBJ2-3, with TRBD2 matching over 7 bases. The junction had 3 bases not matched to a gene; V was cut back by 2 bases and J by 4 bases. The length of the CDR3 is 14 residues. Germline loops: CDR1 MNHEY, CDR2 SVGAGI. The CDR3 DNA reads TGTGCCAGCAGTTACCGGCTAGCGGCAGATACGCAGTATTTT. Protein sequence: CASSYRLAADTQYF.

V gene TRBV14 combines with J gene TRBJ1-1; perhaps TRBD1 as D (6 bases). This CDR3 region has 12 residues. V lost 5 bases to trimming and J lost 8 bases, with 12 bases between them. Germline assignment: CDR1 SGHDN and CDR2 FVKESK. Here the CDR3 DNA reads TGTGCCAGCAGCGCGGACAGTCTAGAAGCTTTCTTT. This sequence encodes CASSADSLEAFF. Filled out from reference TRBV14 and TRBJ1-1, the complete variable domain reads EAGVTQFPSHSVIEKGQTVTLRCDPISGHDNLYWYRRVMGKEIKFLLHFVKESKQDESGMPNNRFLAERTGGTYSTLKVQPAELEDSGVYFCASSADSLEAFFGQGTRLTVV.

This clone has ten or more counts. Here the CDR3 reads CASTSRDRGANEKLFF. The CDR3 DNA follows: TGTGCTAGCACATCCCGGGACAGGGGTGCTAATGAAAAACTGTTTTTT. This sequence joins TRBV12-5 and TRBJ1-4; 10 bases fit TRBD1. Trimming at V came to 9 bases and at J to 3 bases, leaving 10 bases not matched to a gene. The germline CDR1 and CDR2 sequences are LGHNT and FRNRAP. There are 16 residues in the CDR3.

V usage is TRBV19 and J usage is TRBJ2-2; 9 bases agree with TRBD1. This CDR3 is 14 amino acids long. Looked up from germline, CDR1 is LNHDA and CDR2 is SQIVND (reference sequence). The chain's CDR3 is CGTNDRGVTGELFF. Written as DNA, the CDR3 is TGTGGCACTAACGACAGGGGGGTCACCGGGGAGCTGTTTTTT. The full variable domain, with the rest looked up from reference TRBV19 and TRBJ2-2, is DGGITQSPKYLFRKEGQNVTLSCEQNLNHDAMYWYRQDPGQGLRLIYYSQIVNDFQKGDIAEGYSVSREKKESFPLTVTSAQKNPTAFYLCGTNDRGVTGELFFGEGSRLTVL.

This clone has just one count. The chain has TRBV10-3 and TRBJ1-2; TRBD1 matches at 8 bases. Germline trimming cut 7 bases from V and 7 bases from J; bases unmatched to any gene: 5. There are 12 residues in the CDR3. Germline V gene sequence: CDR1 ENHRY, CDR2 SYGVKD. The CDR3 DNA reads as TGTGCCATCACCACCGACAGGGGTGGCTACACCTTC. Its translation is CAITTDRGGYTF.

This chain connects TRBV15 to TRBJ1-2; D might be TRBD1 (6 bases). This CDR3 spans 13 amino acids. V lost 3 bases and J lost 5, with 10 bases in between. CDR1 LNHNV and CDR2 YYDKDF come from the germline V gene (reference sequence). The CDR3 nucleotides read TGTGCCACCAGCAGTTTGCAGGGGTATGGCTACACCTTC. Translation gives CATSSLQGYGYTF.

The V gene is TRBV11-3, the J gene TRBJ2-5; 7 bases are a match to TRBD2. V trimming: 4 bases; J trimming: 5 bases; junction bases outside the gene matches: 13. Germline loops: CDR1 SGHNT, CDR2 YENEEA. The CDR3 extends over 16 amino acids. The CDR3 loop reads CASSYGFTTGGETQYF. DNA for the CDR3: TGTGCCAGCAGCTACGGGTTTACCACCGGGGGGGAGACCCAGTACTTC.